This T cell receptor beta chain was retrieved from a study of T-cell reconstitution after alpha-beta-depleted transplantation in children. Unique molecular identifiers were incorporated during preparation of the TCRbeta library. TCRdb reanalysed the PCR reads using MiXCR and keeps one entry per CDR3 protein. The sample shows a few hundred thousand distinct CDR3 sequences, 10% of them seen only once. J was trimmed by 4 bases and V by 6 bases; bases with no gene match: 5. This CDR3 contains 13 residues. The starting material was PBMCs from the stem cell graft donor, obtained from the stem cell graft. The chain joins TRBV12-3 or TRBV12-4 to TRBJ1-2; TRBD1 matches at 7 bases. The origin of this receptor is a human donor who donated a stem cell graft to a child with acute lymphoblastic leukemia. CDR3 DNA: TGTGCCAGCAGACTGGGACAGACCTATGGCTACACCTTC. Translating gives CASRLGQTYGYTF.